The rows below give T cell receptor beta chains drawn from one sample of a study of cytomegalovirus exposure and HLA in healthy donors. The method was immunoSEQ multiplex PCR; TCRdb's version includes in-frame clones alone and lacks a portion of them. The data show more than 200,000 clones, more than 70% seen once. The sequenced sample was PBMCs. Every receptor here comes from a human donor in good health. Each CDR3 is given with its conserved first and last residue. The D gene is left open where the match is weak. Rows may omit the clone size; those that give it use once, few, many or a size class.

d_call clone_size j_call v_call cdr3_aa cdr3_nt
. . TRBJ2-1 TRBV7-3 CASSPGNNERFF TGTGCCAGCAGCCCCGGAAACAATGAGCGGTTCTTC
TRBD1 . TRBJ1-1 TRBV28 CASRFLTGGVNTEAFF TGTGCCAGCAGGTTTTTAACAGGGGGCGTTAACACTGAAGCTTTCTTT
TRBD2 . TRBJ2-3 TRBV27 CASSFRLAGGPKDTQYF TGTGCCAGCAGTTTCAGACTAGCGGGAGGTCCCAAGGATACGCAGTATTTT
TRBD1 . TRBJ1-5 TRBV2 CASSPDRGNQPQHF TGTGCCAGCAGTCCGGACAGGGGCAATCAGCCCCAGCATTTT
TRBD1 few TRBJ2-2 TRBV28 CAGTGNTGELFF TGTGCCGGGACAGGTAACACCGGGGAGCTGTTTTTT
TRBD1 . TRBJ2-7 TRBV28 CASSPLLGWAGGPHEQYF TGTGCCAGCAGTCCCCTTTTGGGTTGGGCAGGGGGCCCCCACGAGCAGTACTTC
TRBD2 . TRBJ2-1 TRBV29-1 CSVDGTSGRESNEQFF TGCAGCGTGGACGGGACTAGCGGGAGAGAAAGCAATGAGCAGTTCTTC
. . TRBJ2-4 TRBV5-3 CARSPLGQGLAKNIQYF TGTGCCAGAAGCCCCCTTGGGCAGGGTCTAGCCAAAAACATTCAGTACTTC
TRBD1 . TRBJ1-1 TRBV29-1 CSGDRVNTEAFF TGCAGCGGCGACAGGGTGAACACTGAAGCTTTCTTT
. . TRBJ2-1 TRBV29-1 CSVERSQREQFF TGCAGCGTTGAAAGGTCCCAGCGGGAGCAGTTCTTC
. few TRBJ1-1 TRBV2 CASSEQVPRAFF TGTGCCAGCAGTGAACAGGTCCCTCGGGCTTTCTTT
TRBD2 . TRBJ2-1 TRBV19 CASGRYREDNEQFF TGTGCCAGTGGTAGATATCGGGAGGACAATGAGCAGTTCTTC
TRBD1 . TRBJ2-1 TRBV2 CASRIRGQGPNEQFF TGTGCCAGCAGAATTAGGGGACAGGGACCCAATGAGCAGTTCTTC
TRBD1 . TRBJ2-7 TRBV18 CASSPGSGGQGASEQYF TGTGCCAGCTCACCAGGGTCGGGCGGACAGGGGGCTTCCGAGCAGTACTTC
TRBD2 . TRBJ2-2 TRBV7-7 CASSLWMGLAGVNTGELFF TGTGCTAGCAGCTTATGGATGGGACTAGCGGGAGTTAACACCGGGGAGCTGTTTTTT
. . TRBJ2-1 TRBV5-4 CASSLGGGVGYNEQFF TGTGCCAGCAGCTTGGGGGGCGGGGTAGGATACAATGAGCAGTTCTTC
TRBD1 . TRBJ1-5 TRBV19 CASSYRGQPQHF TGTGCCAGTAGTTACAGGGGGCAGCCCCAGCATTTT
. . TRBJ1-5 TRBV2 CASSWTREGNQPQHF TGTGCCAGCAGCTGGACCAGGGAGGGGAATCAGCCCCAGCATTTT
. . TRBJ2-3 TRBV4-1 CASSQVFKKRTDTQYF TGCGCCAGCAGCCAAGTTTTTAAGAAGCGCACAGATACGCAGTATTTT
TRBD1 . TRBJ1-4 TRBV2 CASNRGLPNEKLFF TGTGCCAGTAACAGGGGGCTCCCTAATGAAAAACTGTTTTTT
TRBD1 . TRBJ1-3 TRBV6-6 CASSDRGLSGNTIYF TGTGCCAGCAGCGACAGGGGTCTCTCTGGAAACACCATATATTTT
TRBD1 . TRBJ2-1 TRBV6-5 CASSYEGARYNEQFF TGTGCCAGCAGTTACGAGGGGGCGCGGTACAATGAGCAGTTCTTC
. . TRBJ1-3 TRBV7-9 CASSSRSSGNTIYF TGTGCCAGCAGCTCCAGAAGCTCTGGAAACACCATATATTTT
TRBD2 . TRBJ2-4 TRBV11-2 CASSSRTSGDDIQYF TGTGCCAGCAGCTCCAGGACTAGCGGAGACGACATTCAGTACTTC
. . TRBJ2-7 TRBV21-1 CASPGGRAAMAYEQYF TGTGCCAGCCCCGGTGGCAGGGCCGCCATGGCCTACGAGCAGTACTTC
TRBD1 . TRBJ1-5 TRBV2 CASSDDRVSNQPQHF TGTGCCAGCAGTGACGACAGGGTTAGCAATCAGCCCCAGCATTTT
TRBD1 few TRBJ1-1 TRBV28 CASSSLGQGTTEAFF TGTGCCAGCAGTTCTCTGGGACAGGGGACCACTGAAGCTTTCTTT
TRBD1 . TRBJ1-1 TRBV6-6 CASNPGQGTEAFF TGTGCCAGCAACCCCGGACAGGGCACTGAAGCTTTCTTT
TRBD2 . TRBJ2-1 TRBV2 CAGVREVQGNEQFF TGTGCCGGGGTGCGGGAGGTTCAGGGCAATGAGCAGTTCTTC
TRBD2 . TRBJ2-3 TRBV5-1 CASSSLAGPTDTQYF TGCGCCAGCAGCTCGCTAGCGGGGCCCACAGATACGCAGTATTTT
. . TRBJ2-5 TRBV6-5 CASSYFGAGSQETQYF TGTGCCAGCAGTTACTTTGGGGCGGGATCTCAAGAGACCCAGTACTTC
TRBD2 . TRBJ2-7 TRBV7-2 CASSRLAGYEQYF TGTGCCAGCAGCCGACTAGCGGGGTACGAGCAGTACTTC
. . TRBJ2-3 TRBV18 CASSRREWADTQYF TGTGCCAGCTCTCGACGGGAGTGGGCAGATACGCAGTATTTT
TRBD2 . TRBJ2-7 TRBV5-7 CASSLIISGGLSYEQYF TGTGCCAGCAGCTTGATTATAAGCGGGGGGTTGTCCTACGAGCAGTACTTC
TRBD2 . TRBJ2-1 TRBV29-1 CSVDPAGVSREQFF TGCAGCGTTGACCCAGCGGGAGTCTCGCGTGAGCAGTTCTTC
. once TRBJ2-7 TRBV14 CASSQDPRQDYEQYF TGTGCCAGCAGCCAAGATCCGAGACAGGACTACGAGCAGTACTTC
TRBD2 once TRBJ2-1 TRBV12-5 CASGLVRLAGLSYNEQFF TGTGCTAGTGGTTTGGTACGGCTAGCGGGCCTCTCCTACAATGAGCAGTTCTTC
TRBD2 . TRBJ2-1 TRBV19 CASSSKTSGSGNEQFF TGTGCCAGTAGTTCGAAGACTAGCGGGAGTGGAAATGAGCAGTTCTTC
. . TRBJ1-3 TRBV25-1 CASSEFGGGSNTIYF TGTGCCAGCAGTGAATTCGGGGGGGGCTCAAACACCATATATTTT
TRBD1 . TRBJ2-7 TRBV7-9 CASSLAGTGTYEQYF TGTGCCAGCAGCTTAGCCGGGACAGGGACCTACGAGCAGTACTTC
. . TRBJ1-1 TRBV29-1 CSVQTTEAFF TGCAGCGTACAGACCACTGAAGCTTTCTTT
. . TRBJ2-3 TRBV7-3 CASSLWRDRTDTQYF TGTGCCAGCAGCTTATGGCGGGACAGAACAGATACGCAGTATTTT
TRBD1 . TRBJ1-4 TRBV30 CAWSNMGQGNEKLFF TGTGCCTGGAGTAATATGGGACAGGGGAATGAAAAACTGTTTTTT
TRBD1 . TRBJ2-7 TRBV7-9 CASRRQGGAYEQYF TGTGCCAGCAGGAGACAGGGGGGTGCCTACGAGCAGTACTTC
. . TRBJ2-6 TRBV29-1 CSAVLPGPTGANVLTF TGCAGCGCCGTCCTGCCAGGGCCCACTGGGGCCAACGTCCTGACTTTC